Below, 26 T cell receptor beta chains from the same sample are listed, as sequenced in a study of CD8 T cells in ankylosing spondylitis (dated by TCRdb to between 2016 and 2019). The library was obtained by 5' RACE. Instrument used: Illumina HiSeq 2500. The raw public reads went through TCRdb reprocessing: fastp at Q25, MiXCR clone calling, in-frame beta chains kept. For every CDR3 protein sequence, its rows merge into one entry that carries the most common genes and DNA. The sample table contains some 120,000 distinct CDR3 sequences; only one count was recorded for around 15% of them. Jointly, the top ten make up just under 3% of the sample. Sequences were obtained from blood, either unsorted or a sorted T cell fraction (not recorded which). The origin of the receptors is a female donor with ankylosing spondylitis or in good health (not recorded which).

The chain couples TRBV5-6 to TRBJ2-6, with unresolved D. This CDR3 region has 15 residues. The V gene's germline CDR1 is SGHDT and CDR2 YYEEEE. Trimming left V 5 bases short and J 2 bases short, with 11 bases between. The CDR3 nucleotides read TGTGCCAGCAGTCGAATCTCCACTGGGGCCAACGTCCTGACTTTC. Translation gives CASSRISTGANVLTF.

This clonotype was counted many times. This CDR3 reads CASSPLKGRETGELFF. The CDR3, as DNA: TGTGCCAGCAGTCCCCTTAAGGGGCGCGAAACCGGGGAGCTGTTTTTT. The chain joins TRBV12-3 or TRBV12-4 to TRBJ2-2; D is perhaps TRBD1 (5 bases). Trimming took 5 bases from V and 5 from J, leaving 18 bases between them. This CDR3 has 16 amino acids.

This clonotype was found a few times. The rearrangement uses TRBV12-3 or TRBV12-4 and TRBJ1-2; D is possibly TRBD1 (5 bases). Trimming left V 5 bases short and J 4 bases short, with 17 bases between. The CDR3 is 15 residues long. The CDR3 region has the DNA TGTGCCAGCAGTCCTACGCGGGGGGACTTCTATGGCTACACCTTC. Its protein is CASSPTRGDFYGYTF.

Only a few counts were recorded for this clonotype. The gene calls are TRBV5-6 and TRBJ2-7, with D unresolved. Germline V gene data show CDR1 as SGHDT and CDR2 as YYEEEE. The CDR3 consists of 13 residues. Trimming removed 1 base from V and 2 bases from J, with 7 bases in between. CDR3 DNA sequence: TGTGCCAGCAGCTTGAGTGGAACCTACGAGCAGTACTTC. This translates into CASSLSGTYEQYF.

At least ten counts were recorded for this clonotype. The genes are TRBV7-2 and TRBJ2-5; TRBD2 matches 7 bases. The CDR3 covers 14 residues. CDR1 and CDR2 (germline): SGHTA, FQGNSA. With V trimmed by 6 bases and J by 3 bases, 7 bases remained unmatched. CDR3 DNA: TGTGCCAGCAGACGCGGGGGTATGGAAGAGACCCAGTACTTC. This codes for CASRRGGMEETQYF.

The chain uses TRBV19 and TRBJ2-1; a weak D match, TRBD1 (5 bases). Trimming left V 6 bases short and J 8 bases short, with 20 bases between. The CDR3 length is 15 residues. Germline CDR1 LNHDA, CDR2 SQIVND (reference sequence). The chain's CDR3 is CASRTNRGIVDEQFF. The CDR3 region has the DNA TGTGCCAGTAGGACAAATAGGGGCATAGTCGATGAGCAGTTCTTC.

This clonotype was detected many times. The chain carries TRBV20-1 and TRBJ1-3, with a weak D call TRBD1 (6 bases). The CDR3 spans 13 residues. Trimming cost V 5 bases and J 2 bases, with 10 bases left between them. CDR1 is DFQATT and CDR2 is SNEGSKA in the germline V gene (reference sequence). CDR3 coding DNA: TGCAGTGCTTACAGGGTCCCTGGAAACACCATATATTTT. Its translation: CSAYRVPGNTIYF.

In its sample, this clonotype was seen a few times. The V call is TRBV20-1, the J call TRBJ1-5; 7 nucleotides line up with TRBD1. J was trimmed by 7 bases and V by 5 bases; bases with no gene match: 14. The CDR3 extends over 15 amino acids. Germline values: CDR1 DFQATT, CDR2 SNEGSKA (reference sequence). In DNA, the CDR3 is TGCAGTGCTCGACAGGTTGCAGGGGGATTGCAGCCCCAGCATTTT. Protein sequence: CSARQVAGGLQPQHF.

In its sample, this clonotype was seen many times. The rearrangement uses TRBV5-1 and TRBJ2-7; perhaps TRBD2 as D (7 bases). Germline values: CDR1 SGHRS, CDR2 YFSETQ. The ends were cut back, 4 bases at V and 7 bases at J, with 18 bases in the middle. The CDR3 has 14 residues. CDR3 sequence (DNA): TGCGCCAGCAGCGGAGGGGGGGAACCTCGGGAGCAGTACTTC. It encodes CASSGGGEPREQYF.

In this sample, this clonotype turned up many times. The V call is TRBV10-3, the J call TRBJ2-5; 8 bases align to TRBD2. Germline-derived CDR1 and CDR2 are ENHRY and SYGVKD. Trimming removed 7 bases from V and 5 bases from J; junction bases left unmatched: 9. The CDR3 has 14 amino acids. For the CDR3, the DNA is TGTGCCATCAAGGCCGGGGGGGCCAATGAGACCCAGTACTTC. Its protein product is CAIKAGGANETQYF.

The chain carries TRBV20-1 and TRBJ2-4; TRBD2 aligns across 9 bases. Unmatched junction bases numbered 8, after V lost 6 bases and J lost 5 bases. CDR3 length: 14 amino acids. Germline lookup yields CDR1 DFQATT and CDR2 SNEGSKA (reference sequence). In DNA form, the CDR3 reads TGCAGTGCCCGCCGGCGGGAGGGCCAAAACATTCAGTACTTC. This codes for CSARRREGQNIQYF.

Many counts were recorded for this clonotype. CDR3 DNA sequence: TGTGCCAGCAGACGGACAGGGCGCGATCAGCCCCAGCATTTT. This encodes CASRRTGRDQPQHF. The chain links TRBV28 to TRBJ1-5, with 8 bases aligning to TRBD1. The germline CDR1 and CDR2 sequences are MDHEN and SYDVKM. Unmatched junction bases numbered 6, after V lost 6 bases and J lost 5 bases. The CDR3 length is 14 residues.

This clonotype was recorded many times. The chain's CDR3 is CSAVLRGRYNEQFF. CDR3 sequence (DNA): TGCAGCGCCGTACTACGGGGGAGGTACAATGAGCAGTTCTTC. This sequence joins TRBV29-1 and TRBJ2-1; possibly TRBD2 for D (6 bases). CDR1 and CDR2 from the germline V gene are SQVTM and ANQGSEA. Trimming shortened V by 7 bases and J by 4 bases, and 17 bases separated the two germline ends. The CDR3 length is 14 residues.

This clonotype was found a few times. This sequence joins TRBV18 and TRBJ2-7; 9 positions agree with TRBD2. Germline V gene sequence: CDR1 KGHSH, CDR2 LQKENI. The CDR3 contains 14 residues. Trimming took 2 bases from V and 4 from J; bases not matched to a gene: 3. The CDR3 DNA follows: TGTGCCAGCTCACCAACTCTAGCGGGATACGAGCAGTACTTC. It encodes CASSPTLAGYEQYF.

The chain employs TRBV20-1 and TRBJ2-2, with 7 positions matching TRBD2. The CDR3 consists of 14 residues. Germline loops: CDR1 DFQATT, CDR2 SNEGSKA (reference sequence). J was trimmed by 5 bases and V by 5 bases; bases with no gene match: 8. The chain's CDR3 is CSALSASGTGELFF. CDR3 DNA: TGCAGTGCTCTCTCGGCTAGCGGTACCGGGGAGCTGTTTTTT.

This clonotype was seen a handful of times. DNA for the CDR3: TGCAGCGCTTTACAAGCTGGGGCCAACGTCCTGACTTTC. This codes for CSALQAGANVLTF. The chain is built from TRBV29-1 and TRBJ2-6; D gene uncertain. Per the germline V gene, CDR1 is SQVTM and CDR2 is ANQGSEA. V lost 7 bases, J lost 2 bases, and 9 bases lay in between. The CDR3 totals 13 residues.

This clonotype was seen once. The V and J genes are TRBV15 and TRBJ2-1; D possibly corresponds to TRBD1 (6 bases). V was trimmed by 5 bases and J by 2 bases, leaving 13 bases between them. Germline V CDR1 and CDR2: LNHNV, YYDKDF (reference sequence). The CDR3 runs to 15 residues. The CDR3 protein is CATSAGTRTYNEQFF. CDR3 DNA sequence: TGTGCCACCAGCGCCGGGACACGTACCTACAATGAGCAGTTCTTC.

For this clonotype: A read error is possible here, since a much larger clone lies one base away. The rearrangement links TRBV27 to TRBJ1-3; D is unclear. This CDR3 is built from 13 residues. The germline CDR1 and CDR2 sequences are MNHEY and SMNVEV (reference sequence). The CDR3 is CAGSFASGNTIYF. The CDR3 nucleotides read TGTGCCGGCAGTTTCGCCTCTGGAAACACCATATATTTT.

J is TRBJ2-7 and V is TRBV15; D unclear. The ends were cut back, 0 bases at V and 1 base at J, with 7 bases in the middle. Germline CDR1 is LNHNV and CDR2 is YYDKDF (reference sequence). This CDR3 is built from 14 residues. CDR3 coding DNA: TGTGCCACCAGCAGAGATCGGGCGTCCTACGAGCAGTACTTC. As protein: CATSRDRASYEQYF.

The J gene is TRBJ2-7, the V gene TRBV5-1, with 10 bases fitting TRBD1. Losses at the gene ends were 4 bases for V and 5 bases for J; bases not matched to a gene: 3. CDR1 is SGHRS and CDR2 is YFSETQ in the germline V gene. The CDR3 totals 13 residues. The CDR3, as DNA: TGCGCCAGCAGCAGAGGGACAGGGGACGAGCAGTACTTC. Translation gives CASSRGTGDEQYF.

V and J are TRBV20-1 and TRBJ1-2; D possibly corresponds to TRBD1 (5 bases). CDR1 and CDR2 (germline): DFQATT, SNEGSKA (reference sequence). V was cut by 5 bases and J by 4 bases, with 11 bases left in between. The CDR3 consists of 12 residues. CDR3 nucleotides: TGCAGTGCTGATATAAGGGGCTATGGCTACACCTTC. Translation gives CSADIRGYGYTF.

CDR3 bases: TGTGCCAGCAGCTTAGTATACCTTATGGGAGGAGGCTCTGGAAACACCATATATTTT. Amino acids: CASSLVYLMGGGSGNTIYF. The J gene is TRBJ1-3, the V gene TRBV7-8; D call uncertain. Deletions cut 1 base from V and 0 bases from J, with 19 bases between. This CDR3 comprises 19 residues. Looked up from germline, CDR1 is SGHVS and CDR2 is FQNEAQ. Drawing the rest from reference TRBV7-8 and TRBJ1-3, the complete variable domain is GAGVSQSPRYKVAKRGQDVALRCDPISGHVSLFWYQQALGQGPEFLTYFQNEAQLDKSGLPSDRFFAERPEGSVSTLKIQRTQQEDSAVYLCASSLVYLMGGGSGNTIYFGEGSWLTVV.

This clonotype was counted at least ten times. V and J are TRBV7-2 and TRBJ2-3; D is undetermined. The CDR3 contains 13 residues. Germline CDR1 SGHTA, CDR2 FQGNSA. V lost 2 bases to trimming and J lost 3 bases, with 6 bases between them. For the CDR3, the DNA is TGTGCCAGCAGCTTATCGTATACAGATACGCAGTATTTT. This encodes CASSLSYTDTQYF.

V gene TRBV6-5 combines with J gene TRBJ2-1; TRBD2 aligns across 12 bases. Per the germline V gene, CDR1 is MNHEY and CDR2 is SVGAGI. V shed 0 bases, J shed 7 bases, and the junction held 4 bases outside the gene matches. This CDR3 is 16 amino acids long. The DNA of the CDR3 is TGTGCCAGCAGTTACTCGCTAGCGGGGGGGCTAAATGAGCAGTTCTTC. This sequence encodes CASSYSLAGGLNEQFF.

The chain's CDR3 is CAISLLGPDTGELFF. The DNA of the CDR3 is TGTGCCATCAGCCTACTTGGACCGGACACCGGGGAGCTGTTTTTT. This rearrangement joins TRBV10-3 to TRBJ2-2, with unresolved D. Germline V gene data show CDR1 as ENHRY and CDR2 as SYGVKD. Trimming removed 6 bases at V and 3 bases at J, with 14 bases between. The CDR3 runs 15 residues.

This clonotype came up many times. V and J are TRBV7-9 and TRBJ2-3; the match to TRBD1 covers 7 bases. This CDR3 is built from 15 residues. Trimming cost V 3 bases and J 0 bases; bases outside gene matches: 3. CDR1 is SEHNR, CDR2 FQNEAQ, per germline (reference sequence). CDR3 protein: CASSFGQDSTDTQYF. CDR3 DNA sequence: TGTGCCAGCAGCTTCGGACAGGATAGCACAGATACGCAGTATTTT.